This T cell receptor beta chain was observed in a study of T-cell memory formation after mild COVID-19. Germline V gene lookup returns CDR1 GTSNPN and CDR2 SVGIG (reference sequence). V lost 0 bases and J lost 8, with 7 bases in between. This CDR3 spans 11 amino acids. Regarding the study as a whole: Researchers found some responding clones in pre-infection memory, a sign that cross-reactive memory joined.

As to this clonotype: What it binds is unknown.

5'RACE, which relied on constant-segment primers, yielded TCR alpha and TCR beta cDNA libraries carrying sample barcodes and UMIs. MiXCR, run by TCRdb on the 5' RACE reads, gives a single entry per CDR3 protein. The table has 450,000 or so distinct CDR3 sequences, 25% seen once. This clonotype was sampled from an adult woman who had mild COVID-19 (a few samples of this study predate the infection). Cell type and time point are not known. V gene TRBV30 combines with J gene TRBJ1-2; D ambiguous. Source material: PBMCs or a T cell subset sorted from them (not recorded which). In DNA, the CDR3 is TGTGCCTGGAGTGTACTGATGGGCTACACCTTC. Protein sequence: CAWSVLMGYTF.